Below, 14 T cell receptor beta chains from the same sample are listed, as sequenced in a study of CD8 T cells in Susac syndrome. Roughly 0.45 to 1 ug RNA was reverse transcribed with random hexamers. One entry per CDR3 protein, called by TCRdb with MiXCR from the immunoSEQ multiplex PCR reads. The profile shows approximately 150,000 distinct CDR3 sequences, 80% to 85% of them singletons. The sample comprised CD8+ T cells from PBMCs. The origin of the receptors is a human donor with multiple sclerosis.

This chain links TRBV12-3 or TRBV12-4 with TRBJ2-1, with 9 nucleotides matching TRBD2. With V trimmed by 1 base and J by 8 bases, 6 bases remained unmatched. This CDR3 spans 15 amino acids. Here the CDR3 DNA reads TGTGCCAGCAGTTTAGTAGCGGGAGCAGTTGATGAGCAGTTCTTC. Protein sequence: CASSLVAGAVDEQFF.

The chain is built from TRBV20-1 and TRBJ2-2, with D perhaps matching TRBD1 (7 bases). Germline CDR1 is DFQATT and CDR2 is SNEGSKA (reference sequence). CDR3 length: 17 amino acids. Trimming stripped 0 bases from V and 5 bases from J, with 19 bases between. The CDR3 reads CSARDHWGRGVTGELFF. The CDR3 DNA reads as TGCAGTGCTAGAGATCACTGGGGCAGGGGGGTTACCGGGGAGCTGTTTTTT.

The rearrangement uses TRBV5-5 and TRBJ1-1; D ambiguous. Germline-derived CDR1 and CDR2 are SGHKS and YYEKEE (reference sequence). The CDR3 runs to 14 residues. V lost 4 bases and J lost 0, with 10 bases in between. The CDR3 sequence: CASSIRPVNTEAFF. The CDR3, as DNA: TGTGCCAGCAGCATCAGACCCGTGAACACTGAAGCTTTCTTT.

This clonotype was seen more than once but under ten times. V is TRBV2 and J is TRBJ2-7; D is uncertain. In germline, CDR1 is SNHLY, CDR2 FYNNEI. V dropped 5 bases and J dropped 6 bases, with 11 bases sitting between them. This CDR3 is 12 amino acids long. CDR3 sequence reads: CASSYSGAEQYF. Here the CDR3 DNA reads TGTGCCAGCAGTTATTCAGGAGCCGAGCAGTACTTC.

This clonotype came up a few times. Sequence at one end of the junction differs from germline and may be a read error. The chain employs TRBV7-7 and TRBJ2-7, with TRBD1 matching over 8 bases. The CDR3 consists of 13 residues. From germline, CDR1 is SSHAT and CDR2 FNYEAQ (reference sequence). The CDR3 DNA follows: TGTGCTAGCAGCGCCGGGACAGGTACCGAGCAGTACTTC. This codes for CASSAGTGTEQYF.

For the CDR3, the DNA is TGTGCCAGCAGTACCCAGGACAGGTTTGCCTACGAGCAGTACTTC. Its translation: CASSTQDRFAYEQYF. The V call is TRBV28, the J call TRBJ2-7, with 7 bases matching TRBD1. The V gene's germline CDR1 is MDHEN and CDR2 SYDVKM. This CDR3 contains 15 residues. After removal of 5 bases from V and 2 bases from J, the junction contained 9 bases not matched to a gene.

This chain connects TRBV27 to TRBJ2-1; weak D call: TRBD2 (5 bases). CDR3 size: 15 residues. Looked up from germline, CDR1 is MNHEY and CDR2 is SMNVEV (reference sequence). V was clipped by 5 bases and J by 2 bases, with 13 bases between them. The CDR3 region is CASSLWQTTYNEQFF. The CDR3 DNA is TGTGCCAGCAGTCTGTGGCAGACTACCTACAATGAGCAGTTCTTC.

V usage is TRBV11-2 and J usage is TRBJ2-7; D uncertain. The CDR3 is 14 amino acids. Germline V lookup: CDR1 SGHAT, CDR2 FQNNGV. Trimming stripped 0 bases from V and 3 bases from J, with 9 bases between. CDR3 DNA sequence: TGTGCCAGCAGCTTAGATCAACGGTACTACGAGCAGTACTTC. Encoded protein: CASSLDQRYYEQYF.

Written as DNA, the CDR3 is TGTGCCAGCGTAAAAGGGGGCGTAATCAACACCGGGGAGCTGTTTTTT. This sequence encodes CASVKGGVINTGELFF. The genes are TRBV2 and TRBJ2-2, with 7 bases identical to TRBD1. V lost 8 bases and J lost 2; bases outside the gene matches: 11. The CDR3 consists of 16 residues. Germline CDR1 reads SNHLY; CDR2 reads FYNNEI.

The chain carries TRBV7-6 and TRBJ2-5; 11 nucleotides align to TRBD1. The J segment lost 5 bases and the V segment lost 3 bases, leaving 11 bases of the junction unmatched. Per germline, CDR1 SGHVS and CDR2 FNYEAQ. This CDR3 region has 17 residues. CDR3 coding DNA: TGTGCCAGCAGCTTTAGTCCCGGGACAGGGGGTGTTGAGACCCAGTACTTC. Encoded protein: CASSFSPGTGGVETQYF.

This clonotype was picked up one time. The genes are TRBV20-1 and TRBJ2-5; the D gene is possibly TRBD2 (6 bases). CDR1 and CDR2 from the germline V gene are DFQATT and SNEGSKA (reference sequence). Deletions cut 0 bases from V and 4 bases from J, with 18 bases between. The CDR3 spans 16 residues. The CDR3, as DNA: TGCAGTGCTAGAGATCCTGTTGGCGGGATGGTAGAGACCCAGTACTTC. Translated: CSARDPVGGMVETQYF.

The chain employs TRBV21-1 and TRBJ2-3; the DNA was not compared with TRBD1, the D call given in the table. TRBV21-1 is a listed pseudogene. The CDR3 is 16 amino acids. As DNA, the CDR3 is TGTGCCAGCCCCCTTACGACAGGGGAAGGCACAGATACGCAGTATTTT. Translating it yields CASPLTTGEGTDTQYF.

The V and J genes are TRBV2 and TRBJ2-1; TRBD1 or TRBD2 may be the D gene (5 bases each). Between the trimmed V and J ends, which lost 4 bases and 0 bases, there was a span of 7 bases. Germline CDR1 SNHLY, CDR2 FYNNEI. The CDR3 contains 14 residues. The CDR3 DNA is TGTGCCAGCAGTGGTGGGGGCTCCTACAATGAGCAGTTCTTC. This translates into CASSGGGSYNEQFF.

The chain couples TRBV6-1 to TRBJ2-1; TRBD2 matches 10 bases. Trimming removed 11 bases from V and 7 bases from J; junction bases left unmatched: 26. From germline, CDR1 is MNHNS and CDR2 SASEGT. This CDR3 spans 19 amino acids. This chain's CDR3 is CAGPSRGLAYASKVNEQFF. The CDR3 DNA reads as TGTGCCGGGCCGAGCAGGGGACTAGCGTATGCCTCGAAGGTGAATGAGCAGTTCTTC.